This TCR beta chain emerged from a study of blood T cell repertoires in COVID-19. The table came from immunoSEQ multiplex PCR; TCRdb's copy has only in-frame clones and leaves some out. The data contain around 150,000 clones, 75% to 80% of them seen just once; the ten biggest clones take up around 3.2%. CDR1 SGHAT and CDR2 FQNNGV come from the germline V gene. V was clipped by 1 base and J by 0 bases, with 7 bases between them. The CDR3 is 15 amino acids. The specimen sequenced was PBMCs or T cells enriched from blood (not recorded which). The receptor was isolated from a woman aged 45-65 years who had recovered from COVID-19. This sequence joins TRBV11-2 and TRBJ2-1; the D is unclear. CDR3 amino acids: CASSLGRSSYNEQFF. The CDR3 region has the DNA TGTGCCAGCAGCTTAGGGCGGAGCTCCTACAATGAGCAGTTCTTC.